The 11 T cell receptor beta chains in this list originate from one sample, sequenced in a study of graft-versus-host responses after intestinal transplantation. Sequenced by immunoSEQ multiplex PCR; TCRdb stores in-frame clones only, minus some. This sample carries about 18,000 clones, around 38% of them seen once, and the ten largest clones take approximately 0.9%. The sequencing used alloreactive CD4+ T cells from a mixed lymphocyte reaction culture, collected before intestinal transplant. The sample's subset: CFSE-low proliferating T cells sorted from roughly six-day pre-transplant mixed lymphocyte reaction (GvH or HvG direction). The receptor set was obtained from a human patient who received an intestinal transplant.

CDR3 protein: CASSLAPENTEAFF. The CDR3 nucleotides read TGCGCCAGCAGCTTGGCCCCAGAAAACACTGAAGCTTTCTTT. This rearrangement joins TRBV5-1 to TRBJ1-1, with D unresolved. Germline assignment: CDR1 SGHRS and CDR2 YFSETQ. The CDR3 length is 14 residues. Trimming shortened V by 0 bases and J by 2 bases, and 8 bases separated the two germline ends.

V gene TRBV6-5 combines with J gene TRBJ1-3, with no clear D. Trimming left V 0 bases short and J 1 base short, with 10 bases between. There are 16 residues in the CDR3. The germline V gene encodes CDR1 MNHEY and CDR2 SVGAGI. The CDR3 region has the DNA TGTGCCAGCAGTTACTCGAGAGGAGTTTCTGGAAACACCATATATTTT. Its translation is CASSYSRGVSGNTIYF.

CDR3 nucleotide sequence: TGTGCCAGCAGTTACGGACAGCTAGGGGCCCAAGAGACCCAGTACTTC. Translated, it gives CASSYGQLGAQETQYF. The V and J genes are TRBV6-5 and TRBJ2-5; TRBD1 is a possible D gene (6 bases). The CDR3 loop spans 16 amino acids. Germline V CDR1 and CDR2: MNHEY, SVGAGI. V was shortened by 2 bases and J by 1 base, with 14 bases between the two germline ends.

This clone was picked up a small number of times. V is TRBV6-5 and J is TRBJ2-7, with D perhaps matching TRBD2 (6 bases). The CDR3 length is 15 residues. Trimming took off 3 bases at V and 3 bases at J, with 15 bases between the two ends. CDR1 is MNHEY and CDR2 is SVGAGI in the germline V gene. The CDR3 protein is CASSYSWRGIYEQYF. In nucleotides, the CDR3 is TGTGCCAGCAGTTATAGTTGGAGGGGTATCTACGAGCAGTACTTC.

V gene TRBV7-9 combines with J gene TRBJ2-3, with 9 positions matching TRBD2. Per the germline V gene, CDR1 is SEHNR and CDR2 is FQNEAQ (reference sequence). CDR3 length equals 17 residues. The trim removed 5 bases at V and 1 base at J, leaving 10 bases unmatched. CDR3 amino acids: CASSARGVAGGTDTQYF. The DNA for the CDR3 is TGTGCCAGCAGCGCTAGAGGGGTAGCGGGGGGCACAGATACGCAGTATTTT.

V is TRBV6-5 and J is TRBJ2-2, with D tentatively TRBD1 or TRBD2 (5 bases each). This CDR3 spans 15 amino acids. V was shortened by 7 bases and J by 7 bases, with 19 bases between the two germline ends. CDR1 is MNHEY, CDR2 SVGAGI, per germline. The CDR3 sequence: CASTELGTRHGELFF. Here the CDR3 DNA reads TGTGCCAGCACCGAGTTGGGGACCCGGCACGGGGAGCTGTTTTTT.

V usage is TRBV5-6 and J usage is TRBJ2-5; tentatively, D is TRBD2 (6 bases). V was cut by 0 bases and J by 4 bases, with 7 bases left in between. This CDR3 has 13 residues. Germline assignment: CDR1 SGHDT and CDR2 YYEEEE. CDR3: CASSLGGVETQYF. CDR3 coding DNA: TGTGCCAGCAGCTTGGGGGGGGTAGAGACCCAGTACTTC.

This clone ranks as medium-sized. The gene calls are TRBV18 and TRBJ1-3; D gene uncertain. From germline, CDR1 is KGHSH and CDR2 LQKENI. The CDR3 has 12 amino acids. The V end lost 2 bases, the J end lost 7 bases, and 6 bases lay between the germline ends. Here the CDR3 DNA reads TGTGCCAGCTCACCAAGGGTGAACACCATATATTTT. Encoded protein: CASSPRVNTIYF.

V is TRBV6-1 and J is TRBJ1-2; no clear D. This CDR3 comprises 17 residues. V was clipped by 2 bases and J by 5 bases, with 21 bases between them. CDR1 MNHNS and CDR2 SASEGT come from the germline V gene. The CDR3 region is CASSENSWAFSPYGYTF. CDR3 sequence (DNA): TGTGCCAGCAGTGAAAATAGTTGGGCTTTTTCTCCTTATGGCTACACCTTC.

The CDR3 is CASSARTENTEAFF. The DNA of the CDR3 is TGTGCCAGCAGTGCTAGGACAGAGAACACTGAAGCTTTCTTT. The J gene is TRBJ1-1, the V gene TRBV6-1, with D possibly TRBD1 on 6 matching bases. This CDR3 is 14 amino acids long. From germline, CDR1 is MNHNS and CDR2 SASEGT. V was cut by 4 bases and J by 1 base, with 10 bases left in between.

A few counts support this clone. V usage is TRBV10-3 and J usage is TRBJ1-5; the match to TRBD1 covers 7 bases. V lost 4 bases to trimming and J lost 4 bases; unmatched junction nucleotides: 7. The CDR3 is 15 amino acids. Germline loops: CDR1 ENHRY, CDR2 SYGVKD. This CDR3 reads CAISARQGENQPQHF. CDR3 bases: TGTGCCATCAGTGCTAGACAGGGAGAAAATCAGCCCCAGCATTTT.